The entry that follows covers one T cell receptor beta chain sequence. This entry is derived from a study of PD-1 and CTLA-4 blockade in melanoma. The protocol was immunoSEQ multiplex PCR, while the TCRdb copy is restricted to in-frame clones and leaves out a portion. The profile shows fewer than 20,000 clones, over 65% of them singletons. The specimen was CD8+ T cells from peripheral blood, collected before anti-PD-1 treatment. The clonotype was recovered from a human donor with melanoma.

The CDR3 DNA reads TGTGCCAGCAGTTTATCCCATCAGCCCCAGCATTTT. Amino acids: CASSLSHQPQHF. The rearrangement uses TRBV12-3 or TRBV12-4 and TRBJ1-5; no firm D call. CDR3 length: 12 amino acids. V was cut by 2 bases and J by 5 bases, with 4 bases left in between.